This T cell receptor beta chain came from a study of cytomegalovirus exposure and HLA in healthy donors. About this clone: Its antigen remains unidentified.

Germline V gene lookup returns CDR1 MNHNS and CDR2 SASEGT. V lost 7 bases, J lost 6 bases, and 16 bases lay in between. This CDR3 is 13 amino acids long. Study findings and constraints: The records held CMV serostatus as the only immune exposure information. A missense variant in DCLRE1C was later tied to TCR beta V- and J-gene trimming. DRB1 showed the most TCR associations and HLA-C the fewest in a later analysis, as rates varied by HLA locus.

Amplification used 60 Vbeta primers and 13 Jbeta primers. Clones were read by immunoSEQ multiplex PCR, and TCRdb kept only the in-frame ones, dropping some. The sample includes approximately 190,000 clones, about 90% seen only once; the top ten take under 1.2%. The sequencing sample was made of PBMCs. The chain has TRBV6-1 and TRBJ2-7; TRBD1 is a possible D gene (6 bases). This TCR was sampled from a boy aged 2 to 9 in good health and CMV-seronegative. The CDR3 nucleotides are TGTGCCAGCATCCGGGATATAGGGGGCGAGCAGTACTTC. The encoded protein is CASIRDIGGEQYF.